This T cell receptor (beta chain) was profiled in a study of shared clonotypes between healthy human individuals. Some clones are missing from TCRdb's copy, which holds only in-frame ones; the method was immunoSEQ multiplex PCR. In the table there are 2 million to 2.5 million clones, just under 95% of which are singletons. Study conclusions and caveats: Sharing across four donors was seen in 4% to 5.5% of naive CD4 clonotypes.

Concerning this clone itself: Its matching antigen is unknown.

The sample comprised naive CD4+ T cells from PBMCs. Regarding subset: CD45RA+ positively selected. This sequence originates from a man in his late teens or twenties in good health. Some clones in this sample may be carry-over from other donors' samples.

The CDR3 loop is CASSLLLGDQETQYF. The CDR3 coding sequence is TGTGCCAGCAGCTTGTTACTAGGAGACCAAGAGACCCAGTACTTC. V is TRBV5-6 and J is TRBJ2-5; TRBD2 might be the D (5 bases). Trimming shortened V by 1 base and J by 0 bases, and 10 bases separated the two germline ends. From germline, CDR1 is SGHDT and CDR2 YYEEEE. The CDR3 consists of 15 residues.